The 3 T cell receptor beta chains listed next were all sequenced from one sample in a study of control samples from healthy donors and cancer patients (dated by TCRdb to the early 2020s). Library preparation employed the immunoSEQ multiplex PCR assay. The immuneACCESS repertoire file appears here via TCRdb, limited to in-frame rearrangements. These files lack a portion of the clones; in checked studies, under half of the deficit traces to unresolved V genes, and the cause of the others is not known. For this sample there are 130,000 to 150,000 clones; around 94% appear just once. 14% of the sample lies in the top ten. Sequencing was done on a sample of PBMCs. Receptors were obtained from a man aged 60 to 75 with colorectal cancer.

Of note for this clone: The same CDR3 can be traced to other DNA sequences in this sample. The chain links TRBV7-9 to TRBJ1-2; 7 bases are shared with TRBD1. The CDR3 runs to 17 residues. The germline CDR1 and CDR2 sequences are SEHNR and FQNEAQ (reference sequence). V was clipped by 2 bases and J by 8 bases; unmatched bases: 17. The CDR3 coding sequence is TGTGCCAGCAGCTTAAGGGGGCCGGCAGGGCCGACGGGGGGCTACACCTTC. Protein: CASSLRGPAGPTGGYTF.

This chain links TRBV10-2 with TRBJ2-5; no firm D call. V dropped 3 bases and J dropped 5 bases, with 4 bases sitting between them. The CDR3 runs to 11 residues. CDR1 WSHSY and CDR2 SAAADI come from the germline V gene. The chain's CDR3 is CASSDRETQYF. Written as DNA, the CDR3 is TGCGCCAGCAGTGACAGGGAGACCCAGTACTTC.

CDR3 coding DNA: TGCGCCAGCAGCCCCTGGGACAACTCCTACGAGCAGTACTTC. This translates into CASSPWDNSYEQYF. V and J are TRBV5-1 and TRBJ2-7; D might be TRBD1 (6 bases). The CDR3 contains 14 residues. Between the trimmed V and J ends, which lost 4 bases and 0 bases, there was a span of 11 bases. Germline V gene sequence: CDR1 SGHRS, CDR2 YFSETQ.